These 14 T cell receptor beta chains share one sample of origin, sequenced in a study of blood T cell repertoires in COVID-19. Sequencing was performed with immunoSEQ multiplex PCR; in TCRdb, only in-frame clones are kept and a portion is missing. The data contain around 360,000 clones, approximately 87% of them singletons. Sequences were obtained from peripheral blood. The receptors stem from a woman in her twenties or thirties with COVID-19, enrolled during active disease.

The chain carries TRBV19 and TRBJ2-3, with TRBD2 matching 13 bases. V gave up 9 bases and J gave up 0 bases; unmatched junction bases: 6. This CDR3 is built from 16 residues. Per germline, CDR1 LNHDA and CDR2 SQIVND (reference sequence). The CDR3 sequence: CASAGTSGVSTDTQYF. The CDR3 region has the DNA TGTGCCAGCGCCGGGACTAGCGGGGTTAGCACAGATACGCAGTATTTT.

The rearrangement uses TRBV12-3 or TRBV12-4 and TRBJ2-7; D is undetermined. The ends were cut back, 3 bases at V and 2 bases at J, with 5 bases in the middle. The CDR3 sequence is 12 residues long. DNA of the CDR3: TGTGCCAGCAGTTTTACAGCCTACGAGCAGTACTTC. It is translated as CASSFTAYEQYF.

This chain connects TRBV28 to TRBJ2-3; 8 bases are a match to TRBD2. Looked up from germline, CDR1 is MDHEN and CDR2 is SYDVKM. V dropped 6 bases and J dropped 2; count of bases not matched to a gene: 7. There are 15 residues in the CDR3. CDR3 protein: CASSLGGGFTDTQYF. The CDR3 bases are TGTGCCAGCAGCCTCGGCGGGGGGTTCACAGATACGCAGTATTTT.

This clone was observed a few times. The genes are TRBV6-2 or TRBV6-3 and TRBJ2-7; tentatively, D is TRBD1 (5 bases). V was cut by 2 bases and J by 0 bases, with 14 bases left in between. This CDR3 has 16 residues. The germline gives CDR1 MNHEY, CDR2 SVGEGT. The CDR3 DNA is TGTGCCAGCAGTTACCCTGACAGCCGTAGCTCCTACGAGCAGTACTTC. The encoded protein is CASSYPDSRSSYEQYF.

The V and J genes are TRBV6-1 and TRBJ1-3; the D is unclear. The CDR3 is made up of 14 amino acids. CDR1 MNHNS and CDR2 SASEGT come from the germline V gene. The V end was cut by 3 bases, the J end by 0 bases, with 6 bases between. Here the CDR3 reads CASSDSSSGNTIYF. The CDR3 coding sequence is TGTGCCAGCAGTGATTCCTCCTCTGGAAACACCATATATTTT.

The J gene is TRBJ2-3, the V gene TRBV28; maybe TRBD1 (5 bases). CDR3 length: 12 residues. Germline values: CDR1 MDHEN, CDR2 SYDVKM. Between the trimmed V and J ends, which lost 5 bases and 5 bases, there was a span of 8 bases. The CDR3, as DNA: TGTGCCAGCAGTAAAAGGGGAGATACGCAGTATTTT. This sequence encodes CASSKRGDTQYF.

The chain is built from TRBV6-5 and TRBJ2-1; 7 nucleotides line up with TRBD2. The ends lost 0 bases at V and 7 bases at J; junction bases unmatched: 9. Germline V gives CDR1 MNHEY, CDR2 SVGAGI. This CDR3 is built from 16 residues. CDR3 sequence: CASSYSVPPGGNEQFF. Here the CDR3 DNA reads TGTGCCAGCAGTTACTCGGTCCCCCCGGGGGGAAATGAGCAGTTCTTC.

This clone was seen a few times. The genes are TRBV3-1 (or the pseudogene TRBV3-2) and TRBJ2-1; perhaps TRBD1 as D (6 bases). CDR1 LGHDT and CDR2 YNNKEL come from the germline V gene (reference sequence). Trimming removed 3 bases at V and 9 bases at J, with 9 bases between. The CDR3 length is 12 residues. CDR3 bases: TGTGCCAGCAGCCACCCCAGGGGTGAGCAGTTCTTC. It encodes CASSHPRGEQFF.

V and J are TRBV18 and TRBJ2-5, with TRBD2 matching over 7 bases. Germline V lookup: CDR1 KGHSH, CDR2 LQKENI. The CDR3 runs to 16 residues. J lost 5 bases, V lost 5 bases, and 14 bases had no gene match. The DNA for the CDR3 is TGTGCCAGCTCAGACTATGGGCCTCCCGGGGGGGAGACCCAGTACTTC. Its translation is CASSDYGPPGGETQYF.

The chain has TRBV10-3 and TRBJ2-7, with 10 bases fitting TRBD2. Per germline, CDR1 ENHRY and CDR2 SYGVKD. There are 15 residues in the CDR3. V lost 1 base to trimming and J lost 5 bases; unmatched junction nucleotides: 5. The CDR3 nucleotides are TGTGCCATCAGTGAGTTGGGGACTAGCGAGGACGAGCAGTACTTC. It specifies CAISELGTSEDEQYF.

The J gene is TRBJ1-5, the V gene TRBV7-3; a possible D gene is TRBD1 (5 bases). V shed 2 bases and J shed 0 bases, with 8 bases lying between them. The CDR3 has 15 residues. Germline V lookup: CDR1 SGHTA, CDR2 FQGTGA. The CDR3 loop is CASSLAGDSNQPQHF. CDR3 sequence (DNA): TGTGCCAGCAGCTTAGCGGGGGATAGCAATCAGCCCCAGCATTTT.

This clone was seen only once. The V call is TRBV7-2, the J call TRBJ2-1, with 11 bases fitting TRBD2. The CDR3 consists of 15 residues. CDR1 SGHTA and CDR2 FQGNSA come from the germline V gene. With 0 bases clipped from V and 8 bases from J, the junction kept 3 bases outside the gene matches. The CDR3 protein is CASSLASGRAHEQFF. CDR3 coding DNA: TGTGCCAGCAGCTTAGCTAGCGGGAGGGCCCATGAGCAGTTCTTC.

The J gene is TRBJ1-4, the V gene TRBV3-1 (or the pseudogene TRBV3-2); perhaps TRBD1 as D (6 bases). V gave up 4 bases and J gave up 2 bases, with 11 bases separating them. The germline V gene has CDR1 LGHDT and CDR2 YNNKEL (reference sequence). The CDR3 sequence is 15 residues long. CDR3 sequence reads: CASSPGQFTNEKLFF. The CDR3 DNA is TGTGCCAGCAGCCCCGGACAGTTCACTAATGAAAAACTGTTTTTT.

V is TRBV27 and J is TRBJ2-7; 10 nucleotides match TRBD1. The CDR3 consists of 17 residues. Trimming at V came to 4 bases and at J to 1 base, leaving 10 bases not matched to a gene. Germline V gene data show CDR1 as MNHEY and CDR2 as SMNVEV (reference sequence). CDR3 coding DNA: TGTGCCAGCAGTTCTCCTCGTATGGACAGGGGGTCCTACGAGCAGTACTTC. Amino acid sequence: CASSSPRMDRGSYEQYF.